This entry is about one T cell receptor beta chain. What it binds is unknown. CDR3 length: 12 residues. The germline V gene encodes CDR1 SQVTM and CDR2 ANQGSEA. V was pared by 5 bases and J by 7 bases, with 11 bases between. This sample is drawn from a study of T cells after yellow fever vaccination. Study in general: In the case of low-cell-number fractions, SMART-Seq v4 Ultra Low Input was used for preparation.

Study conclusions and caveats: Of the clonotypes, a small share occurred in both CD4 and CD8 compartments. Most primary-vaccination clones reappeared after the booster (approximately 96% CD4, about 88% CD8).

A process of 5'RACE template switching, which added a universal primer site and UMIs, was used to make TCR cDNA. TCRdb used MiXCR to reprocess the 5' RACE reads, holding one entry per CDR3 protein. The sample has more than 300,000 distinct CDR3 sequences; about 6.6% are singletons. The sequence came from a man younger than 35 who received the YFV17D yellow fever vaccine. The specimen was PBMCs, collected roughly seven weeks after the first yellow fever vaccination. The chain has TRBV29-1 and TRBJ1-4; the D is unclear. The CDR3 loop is CSVREGGEKLFF. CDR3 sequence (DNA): TGCAGCGTTCGGGAGGGAGGTGAAAAACTGTTTTTT.